One sample yielded the 15 T cell receptor beta chains listed below, sequenced in a study of cytomegalovirus exposure and HLA in healthy donors. Primers: 60 Vbeta forward and 13 Jbeta reverse. Here immunoSEQ multiplex PCR was the method, and the copy in TCRdb shows in-frame clones only, minus some. The repertoire holds approximately 150,000 clones, with approximately 80% as singletons. The sequenced sample was PBMCs. The receptors come from a male donor in good health and CMV-seronegative.

The chain recombines TRBV11-3 with TRBJ2-3; 9 bases line up with TRBD2. The CDR3 runs 14 residues. Germline V gene sequence: CDR1 SGHNT, CDR2 YENEEA. V lost 2 bases and J lost 7; bases outside the gene matches: 4. This CDR3 reads CASSLTAGGYTQYF. CDR3 nucleotide sequence: TGTGCCAGCAGCTTAACAGCGGGGGGTTATACGCAGTATTTT.

The chain is built from TRBV19 and TRBJ2-7; 13 nucleotides agree with TRBD2. The CDR3 runs 15 residues. Germline trimming cut 3 bases from V and 2 bases from J; bases unmatched to any gene: 1. CDR1 is LNHDA, CDR2 SQIVND, per germline (reference sequence). Here the CDR3 reads CASSIGTSGTYEQYF. The DNA for the CDR3 is TGTGCCAGTAGTATCGGGACTAGCGGGACCTACGAGCAGTACTTC.

The chain combines TRBV6-5 with TRBJ2-1; 7 bases align to TRBD2. Germline-derived CDR1 and CDR2 are MNHEY and SVGAGI. The CDR3 loop spans 15 amino acids. After removal of 5 bases from V and 2 bases from J, the junction contained 6 bases not matched to a gene. The CDR3 sequence is CASSTGLPAYNEQFF. The CDR3 bases are TGTGCCAGCAGTACGGGACTACCTGCCTACAATGAGCAGTTCTTC.

The V and J genes are TRBV19 and TRBJ2-1; 8 bases agree with TRBD2. V lost 7 bases to trimming and J lost 5 bases; unmatched junction nucleotides: 7. The germline V gene encodes CDR1 LNHDA and CDR2 SQIVND (reference sequence). The CDR3 extends over 14 amino acids. Here the CDR3 reads CASMKRGLNNEQFF. CDR3 nucleotide sequence: TGTGCCAGTATGAAGCGGGGGCTGAACAATGAGCAGTTCTTC.

The chain employs TRBV2 and TRBJ2-7; TRBD2 matches at 7 bases. CDR1 is SNHLY, CDR2 FYNNEI, per germline. The CDR3 totals 15 residues. J gave up 1 base and V 5 bases, and 8 bases lay outside the gene matches. This CDR3 is CASSRSWTRSYEQYF. CDR3 DNA: TGTGCCAGCAGTCGAAGCTGGACTAGATCCTACGAGCAGTACTTC.

This clone was seen a few times. The gene calls are TRBV4-1 and TRBJ2-1; TRBD2 matches 8 bases. The germline gives CDR1 MGHRA, CDR2 YSYEKL. This CDR3 has 16 residues. V was pared by 1 base and J by 8 bases, with 10 bases of the junction left unmatched. The CDR3 bases are TGCGCCAGCAGCCAAGGCCCCGGGGGGGCCAGGGATGAGCAGTTCTTC. Protein sequence: CASSQGPGGARDEQFF.

The chain is built from TRBV9 and TRBJ2-1, with D tentatively TRBD2 (5 bases). Germline lookup yields CDR1 SGDLS and CDR2 YYNGEE. The V gene lost 0 bases and the J gene lost 3 bases, with 13 bases spanning the gap. The CDR3 length is 16 residues. CDR3 in DNA: TGTGCCAGCAGCGTAGAGGGCCAGCGGAACTACAATGAGCAGTTCTTC. Protein sequence: CASSVEGQRNYNEQFF.

The J gene is TRBJ1-5, the V gene TRBV28; 8 nucleotides align to TRBD1. CDR1 is MDHEN and CDR2 is SYDVKM in the germline V gene. V lost 5 bases and J lost 6; bases outside the gene matches: 9. This CDR3 has 15 amino acids. CDR3: CASSPRDRRFQPQHF. CDR3 DNA sequence: TGTGCCAGCAGTCCTCGGGACAGGCGGTTTCAGCCCCAGCATTTT.

This chain connects TRBV5-1 to TRBJ1-1; perhaps TRBD1 as D (5 bases). The germline V gene has CDR1 SGHRS and CDR2 YFSETQ. CDR3 length equals 12 residues. The V end was cut by 4 bases, the J end by 6 bases, with 10 bases between. CDR3 region: CASSQEGAEAFF. The CDR3 DNA is TGCGCCAGCAGCCAAGAAGGGGCTGAAGCTTTCTTT.

The V call is TRBV7-8, the J call TRBJ2-7; 9 positions agree with TRBD1. V shed 5 bases, J shed 3 bases, and the junction held 2 bases outside the gene matches. Germline CDR1 is SGHVS and CDR2 is FQNEAQ. This CDR3 has 13 amino acids. As DNA, the CDR3 is TGTGCCAGCAGCCCGGACAGGGGCTACGAGCAGTACTTC. Protein product: CASSPDRGYEQYF.

The chain has TRBV6-5 and TRBJ2-2, with D tentatively TRBD2 (7 bases). Germline-derived CDR1 and CDR2 are MNHEY and SVGAGI. V was clipped by 2 bases and J by 5 bases, with 9 bases between them. This CDR3 has 14 residues. The CDR3 here is CASSYGRGTGELFF. CDR3 DNA sequence: TGTGCCAGCAGTTACGGGAGGGGGACCGGGGAGCTGTTTTTT.

This clone is a singleton in its sample. This chain links TRBV2 with TRBJ1-1; no definite D call. Germline V gene sequence: CDR1 SNHLY, CDR2 FYNNEI. CDR3 size: 13 residues. V dropped 7 bases and J dropped 0 bases, with 9 bases sitting between them. The CDR3 loop is CASKIQVNTEAFF. The CDR3 DNA sequence: TGTGCCAGCAAAATTCAGGTGAACACTGAAGCTTTCTTT.

The V and J genes are TRBV19 and TRBJ2-3; the D gene is possibly TRBD1 (6 bases). The CDR3 consists of 14 residues. Deletions cut 1 base from V and 2 bases from J, with 7 bases between. The germline CDR1 and CDR2 sequences are LNHDA and SQIVND (reference sequence). This CDR3 is CASSIGGLTDTQYF. As DNA, the CDR3 is TGTGCCAGTAGTATAGGGGGGCTCACAGATACGCAGTATTTT.

This clone was detected once. The rearrangement uses TRBV7-9 and TRBJ1-1, with TRBD1 identical over 7 bases. The germline V gene has CDR1 SEHNR and CDR2 FQNEAQ (reference sequence). The CDR3 contains 14 residues. Germline trimming cut 4 bases from V and 0 bases from J; bases unmatched to any gene: 2. For the CDR3, the DNA is TGTGCCAGCAGCTGGGACAGAATGAACACTGAAGCTTTCTTT. This sequence encodes CASSWDRMNTEAFF.

The chain recombines TRBV30 with TRBJ1-6; TRBD1 matches 8 bases. V gave up 5 bases and J gave up 6 bases; unmatched junction bases: 3. CDR1 and CDR2 from the germline V gene are GTSNPN and SVGIG (reference sequence). The CDR3 runs 13 residues. The CDR3 loop reads CAWGQGGNSPLHF. For the CDR3, the DNA is TGTGCCTGGGGACAGGGAGGTAATTCACCCCTCCACTTT.